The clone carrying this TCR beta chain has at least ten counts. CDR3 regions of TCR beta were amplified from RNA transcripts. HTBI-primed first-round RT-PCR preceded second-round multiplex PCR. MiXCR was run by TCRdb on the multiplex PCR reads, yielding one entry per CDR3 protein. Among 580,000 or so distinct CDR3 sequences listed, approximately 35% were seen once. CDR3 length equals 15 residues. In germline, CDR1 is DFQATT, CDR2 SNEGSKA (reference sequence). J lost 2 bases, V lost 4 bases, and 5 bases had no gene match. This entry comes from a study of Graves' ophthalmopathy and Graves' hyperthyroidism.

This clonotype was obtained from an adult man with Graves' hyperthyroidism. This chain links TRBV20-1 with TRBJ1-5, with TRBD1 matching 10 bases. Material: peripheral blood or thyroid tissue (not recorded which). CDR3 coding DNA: TGCAGTGCTAAGACAGGGGGCCGCGGCAATCAGCCCCAGCATTTT. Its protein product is CSAKTGGRGNQPQHF.